This T cell receptor beta chain was captured by sequencing in a study of blood T cell repertoires in COVID-19. About the study: Some COVID-19 samples were acute and others convalescent; all came from the United States, Italy and Spain. Sources were T cells, B-cell-depleted T cells, or PBMCs; the material itself was cDNA or gDNA.

Cohort allocation depended upon clinical history that participants reported. Some clones are missing from TCRdb's copy, which holds only in-frame ones; the method was immunoSEQ multiplex PCR. The sample holds some 200,000 clones, 88% seen once. Germline V gene sequence: CDR1 MGHRA, CDR2 YSYEKL. The CDR3 loop spans 15 amino acids. Trimming left V 0 bases short and J 3 bases short, with 11 bases between. The rearrangement uses TRBV4-1 and TRBJ2-5, with D tentatively TRBD2 (6 bases). Material: PBMCs or T cells enriched from blood (not recorded which). The TCR comes from a woman in her 30s who had recovered from COVID-19. DNA for the CDR3: TGCGCCAGCAGCCAAGAAGTAAGGAGGGAAGAGACCCAGTACTTC. It specifies CASSQEVRREETQYF.